The 18 T cell receptor beta chains below were found in one sample sequenced in a study of blood T cells in healthy people across ages. Through a sample-barcoded 5' primer and a J-beta primer mix, a second PCR was run for about 6 to 11 cycles. TCRdb re-called the 5' RACE reads with MiXCR, one entry per CDR3 protein. The table lists some 1.4 million distinct CDR3 sequences, 42% of them singletons. Sequencing was performed on blood. These TCRs come from a woman aged 18-29 years in good health.

V and J are TRBV11-1 and TRBJ2-5, with D tentatively TRBD1 (5 bases). Trimming removed 5 bases from V and 2 bases from J, with 15 bases in between. CDR3 length: 15 amino acids. CDR1 and CDR2 from the germline V gene are SGHAT and FQDESV (reference sequence). The CDR3 here is CASSPRQGRQETQYF. The CDR3 DNA reads TGTGCCAGCAGCCCGCGGCAGGGTCGGCAAGAGACCCAGTACTTC.

The genes are TRBV4-1 and TRBJ2-7; D might be TRBD1 (6 bases). Trimming removed 4 bases at V and 3 bases at J, with 13 bases between. Looked up from germline, CDR1 is MGHRA and CDR2 is YSYEKL. The CDR3 has 14 residues. CDR3 bases: TGCGCCAGCAGCCCCGGACAGCTGGTCTACGAGCAGTACTTC. Encoded protein: CASSPGQLVYEQYF.

The rearrangement links TRBV12-3 or TRBV12-4 to TRBJ1-2; D unresolved. Trimming took off 5 bases at V and 7 bases at J, with 14 bases between the two ends. The CDR3 runs to 13 residues. Here the CDR3 DNA reads TGTGCCAGCAGTCCGTCGAACCCAAGTGGCTACACCTTC. It codes for CASSPSNPSGYTF.

The count of this clonotype is one. V usage is TRBV4-2 and J usage is TRBJ2-7, with 12 nucleotides matching TRBD2. Germline V gene sequence: CDR1 LGHNA, CDR2 YNFKEQ. The CDR3 loop spans 21 amino acids. V gave up 0 bases and J gave up 3 bases; unmatched junction bases: 18. Here the CDR3 reads CASSQESSAGLAGGVGYEQYF. The CDR3 region has the DNA TGTGCCAGCAGCCAAGAGTCGTCCGCGGGGCTAGCGGGAGGGGTTGGCTACGAGCAGTACTTC.

This chain joins TRBV6-6 and TRBJ2-6; tentative D call: TRBD1 (6 bases). The CDR3 is 17 amino acids. Germline assignment: CDR1 MNHNY and CDR2 SVGAGI (reference sequence). V was shortened by 2 bases and J by 2 bases, with 13 bases between the two germline ends. As DNA, the CDR3 is TGTGCCAGCAGTTACAACACAGGGACCACTGGGGCCAACGTCCTGACTTTC. Amino acid sequence: CASSYNTGTTGANVLTF.

V is TRBV20-1 and J is TRBJ2-7; 8 bases are shared with TRBD2. Germline lookup yields CDR1 DFQATT and CDR2 SNEGSKA (reference sequence). V shed 2 bases and J 7 bases; nucleotides not matched to a gene: 13. The CDR3 is 15 residues long. The CDR3 DNA reads TGCAGTGCTAGACCTGCGCCGGGACTAGTGGGGGAGCAGTACTTC. It translates to CSARPAPGLVGEQYF.

The genes are TRBV3-1 and TRBJ2-1, with 7 nucleotides matching TRBD2. The CDR3 sequence is 17 residues long. The germline gives CDR1 LGHDT, CDR2 YNNKEL (reference sequence). The V segment lost 2 bases and the J segment 6 bases; nucleotides outside the gene matches: 13. CDR3 nucleotides: TGTGCCAGCAGCCAAAAACTTCTAGCGGTCATACCCAATGAGCAGTTCTTC. Translated: CASSQKLLAVIPNEQFF.

The chain uses TRBV7-6 and TRBJ2-3, with TRBD1 identical over 11 bases. V lost 5 bases, J lost 1 base, and 5 bases stayed unmatched. There are 16 residues in the CDR3. Germline lookup yields CDR1 SGHVS and CDR2 FNYEAQ. The DNA for the CDR3 is TGTGCCAGCAGCGGACGGACAGGGGGCGGCACAGATACGCAGTATTTT. This translates into CASSGRTGGGTDTQYF.

This clonotype appeared many times. The CDR3 loop reads CASSLEGISNQPQHF. In DNA, the CDR3 is TGTGCCAGCAGTTTAGAGGGAATTAGCAATCAGCCCCAGCATTTT. This chain joins TRBV12-3 or TRBV12-4 and TRBJ1-5; the D is unclear. The germline V and J ends were trimmed by 1 base and 0 bases, with 7 bases remaining between them. The CDR3 length is 15 residues.

The genes are TRBV6-1 and TRBJ2-1; TRBD2 is a possible D gene (6 bases). CDR1 and CDR2 from the germline V gene are MNHNS and SASEGT. This CDR3 is built from 14 residues. The ends were cut back, 2 bases at V and 7 bases at J, with 12 bases in the middle. The DNA of the CDR3 is TGTGCCAGCAGTGAAAGCGGGTCGGCGAATGAGCAGTTCTTC. Amino acids: CASSESGSANEQFF.

This clonotype was observed a few times. This chain links TRBV5-8 with TRBJ2-7, with D perhaps TRBD1 or TRBD2 (5 bases each). Per the germline V gene, CDR1 is SGHTS and CDR2 is YDEGEE. The V and J ends lost 6 bases and 6 bases respectively, with 25 bases between them. The CDR3 covers 16 residues. The CDR3 nucleotides are TGTGCCAGCAACCCGGGCGGTGGCAGGGAGACGTTCGAGCAGTACTTC. This translates into CASNPGGGRETFEQYF.

The sample holds a few counts of this clonotype. V gene TRBV29-1 combines with J gene TRBJ2-3; 8 nucleotides line up with TRBD2. The CDR3 runs 14 residues. The J segment lost 2 bases and the V segment lost 1 base, leaving 2 bases of the junction unmatched. The germline V gene has CDR1 SQVTM and CDR2 ANQGSEA. In DNA form, the CDR3 reads TGCAGCGTTGAAGTAGCGGGGCTCACAGATACGCAGTATTTT. Amino acids: CSVEVAGLTDTQYF.

The CDR3 reads CASRTGAQPQHF. Written as DNA, the CDR3 is TGTGCCAGCAGGACAGGGGCTCAGCCCCAGCATTTT. The V and J genes are TRBV6-5 and TRBJ1-5, with 8 bases that match TRBD1. Looked up from germline, CDR1 is MNHEY and CDR2 is SVGAGI. This CDR3 comprises 12 residues. J lost 6 bases, V lost 6 bases, and 1 base had no gene match.

The genes are TRBV2 and TRBJ2-7, with 10 bases lining up with TRBD1. This CDR3 is built from 16 residues. J gave up 1 base and V 1 base, and 4 bases lay outside the gene matches. Per the germline V gene, CDR1 is SNHLY and CDR2 is FYNNEI. In nucleotides, the CDR3 is TGTGCCAGCAGTGAAGTTGTGGGACAGGGGTCCTACGAGCAGTACTTC. It translates to CASSEVVGQGSYEQYF.

V is TRBV9 and J is TRBJ1-3; D is perhaps TRBD1 (6 bases). The V gene lost 3 bases and the J gene lost 0 bases, with 19 bases spanning the gap. Germline V gene sequence: CDR1 SGDLS, CDR2 YYNGEE. The CDR3 is made up of 18 amino acids. This CDR3 is CASSAEPGTSSSGNTIYF. CDR3 nucleotides: TGTGCCAGCAGCGCGGAACCCGGGACATCGAGCTCTGGAAACACCATATATTTT.

V is TRBV4-2 and J is TRBJ2-7; 10 nucleotides align to TRBD2. The J segment lost 2 bases and the V segment lost 0 bases, leaving 10 bases of the junction unmatched. The CDR3 extends over 18 amino acids. CDR1 and CDR2 from the germline V gene are LGHNA and YNFKEQ. CDR3 in amino acids: CASSQDLASGGLPYEQYF. DNA for the CDR3: TGTGCCAGCAGCCAAGATTTGGCTAGCGGGGGACTCCCCTACGAGCAGTACTTC.

This clonotype was seen a handful of times. The V gene is TRBV28, the J gene TRBJ2-5, with D unresolved. Germline CDR1 MDHEN, CDR2 SYDVKM. Trimming cost V 10 bases and J 6 bases, with 15 bases left between them. This CDR3 comprises 12 residues. CDR3 in amino acids: CATEQTTQTQYF. CDR3 bases: TGTGCCACCGAACAGACGACGCAGACCCAGTACTTC.

J is TRBJ2-1 and V is TRBV7-8; a weak D match, TRBD2 (6 bases). The end of the DNA is better explained by TRBJ2-7, so the J call may be wrong. Germline CDR1 SGHVS, CDR2 FQNEAQ. The CDR3 runs to 16 residues. CDR3 nucleotides: TGTGCCAGCAGCTTAGGCGGGGCGAGCTCCTACAATGAGCAGTACTTC. Translated: CASSLGGASSYNEQYF.